These 20 T cell receptor beta chains share one sample of origin, sequenced in a study of beta chain features in type 1 diabetes. Sequencing targeted expressed TCRB transcripts, as all isolated RNA had been reverse transcribed. The protocol was immunoSEQ multiplex PCR, while the TCRdb copy is restricted to in-frame clones and leaves out a portion. The top ten hold 4% of the sample, which has under 300,000 clones, 25% to 30% seen once. Input material: central memory CD4+ T cells from blood. All receptors come from a man under 40 in good health.

This chain links TRBV28 with TRBJ2-3; D gene uncertain. The length of the CDR3 is 12 residues. The germline V and J ends were trimmed by 4 bases and 4 bases, with 6 bases remaining between them. Germline assignment: CDR1 MDHEN and CDR2 SYDVKM. This CDR3 reads CASSSKPDTQYF. The CDR3 DNA follows: TGTGCCAGCAGTTCTAAGCCAGATACGCAGTATTTT.

V usage is TRBV29-1 and J usage is TRBJ1-2, with no clear D. In germline, CDR1 is SQVTM, CDR2 ANQGSEA. Between the trimmed V and J ends, which lost 6 bases and 8 bases, there was a span of 16 bases. The CDR3 is 12 amino acids. The CDR3 here is CSVATEVSGYTF. DNA of the CDR3: TGCAGCGTCGCAACAGAGGTGTCGGGCTACACCTTC. The full variable domain, rest sourced from reference TRBV29-1 and TRBJ1-2, is SAVISQKPSRDICQRGTSLTIQCQVDSQVTMMFWYRQQPGQSLTLIATANQGSEATYESGFVIDKFPISRPNLTFSTLTVSNMSPEDSSIYLCSVATEVSGYTFGSGTRLTVV.

This sequence joins TRBV5-4 and TRBJ2-7; the D gene could be TRBD1 or TRBD2 (5 bases each). Trimming shortened V by 4 bases and J by 3 bases, and 17 bases separated the two germline ends. Germline CDR1 SGHNT, CDR2 YYREEE (reference sequence). This CDR3 has 15 residues. The CDR3 spells CASSLSGALLYEQYF. CDR3 nucleotide sequence: TGTGCCAGCAGCCTGTCCGGGGCCCTACTCTACGAGCAGTACTTC.

The V call is TRBV7-9, the J call TRBJ2-1; D possibly matches TRBD1 or TRBD2 (5 bases each). This CDR3 contains 15 residues. The germline V gene encodes CDR1 SEHNR and CDR2 FQNEAQ (reference sequence). The V and J ends lost 3 bases and 6 bases respectively, with 15 bases between them. CDR3 in DNA: TGTGCCAGCAGCTTGGGGACCGCACGGGGCAATGAGCAGTTCTTC. This encodes CASSLGTARGNEQFF. Complete variable domain (other parts from reference TRBV7-9 and TRBJ2-1): DTGVSQNPRHKITKRGQNVTFRCDPISEHNRLYWYRQTLGQGPEFLTYFQNEAQLEKSRLLSDRFSAERPKGSFSTLEIQRTEQGDSAMYLCASSLGTARGNEQFFGPGTRLTVL.

This clone was detected only a few times. J is TRBJ1-6 and V is TRBV5-1, with D unresolved. The ends were cut back, 7 bases at V and 7 bases at J, with 15 bases in the middle. Germline V lookup: CDR1 SGHRS, CDR2 YFSETQ. The CDR3 is 14 residues long. The CDR3 sequence is CASALQSENSPLHF. DNA for the CDR3: TGCGCCAGCGCCTTACAATCCGAGAATTCACCCCTCCACTTT.

This clone was recorded at least ten times. CDR3 in DNA: TGCGCCAGCAGCCTCGGACAGCCTGGGGCCAACGTCCTGACTTTC. Translation: CASSLGQPGANVLTF. The chain couples TRBV5-1 to TRBJ2-6; possible D gene TRBD1, 6 bases. The CDR3 sequence is 15 residues long. The V and J ends lost 4 bases and 2 bases respectively, with 10 bases between them. The V gene's germline CDR1 is SGHRS and CDR2 YFSETQ.

This clone was seen many times. The rearrangement uses TRBV19 and TRBJ2-3; 8 bases align to TRBD1. V shed 4 bases and J 9 bases; nucleotides not matched to a gene: 9. The CDR3 contains 14 residues. Germline loops: CDR1 LNHDA, CDR2 SQIVND (reference sequence). CDR3 region: CASSTSGQGTTQYF. The CDR3 bases are TGTGCCAGTAGTACCTCCGGACAGGGTACGACGCAGTATTTT.

CDR3 amino acids: CSVETSYEQFF. The CDR3 DNA reads TGCAGCGTTGAAACTAGCTATGAGCAGTTCTTC. The rearrangement uses TRBV29-1 and TRBJ2-1, with D perhaps TRBD2 (6 bases). Germline V gives CDR1 SQVTM, CDR2 ANQGSEA. V lost 2 bases and J 8 bases, leaving 7 bases between the germline ends. CDR3 length: 11 amino acids.

This clone was counted a few times. This chain links TRBV7-6 with TRBJ2-1; TRBD1 aligns across 7 bases. Germline CDR1 reads SGHVS; CDR2 reads FNYEAQ. The length of the CDR3 is 13 residues. Trimming cost V 11 bases and J 5 bases; bases outside gene matches: 9. The CDR3 loop reads CAQTGRRNNEQFF. In nucleotides, the CDR3 is TGTGCCCAGACAGGGAGAAGGAACAATGAGCAGTTCTTC.

This chain joins TRBV5-1 and TRBJ1-2; D uncertain. The germline V gene encodes CDR1 SGHRS and CDR2 YFSETQ. The V end lost 0 bases, the J end lost 4 bases, and 7 bases lay between the germline ends. This CDR3 comprises 13 residues. In nucleotides, the CDR3 is TGCGCCAGCAGCTTGGGAGCTTTCTATGGCTACACCTTC. This sequence encodes CASSLGAFYGYTF.

J is TRBJ2-5 and V is TRBV5-1; 8 bases are a match to TRBD1. Germline V CDR1 and CDR2: SGHRS, YFSETQ. J was trimmed by 4 bases and V by 4 bases; bases with no gene match: 12. This CDR3 is 16 amino acids long. In DNA, the CDR3 is TGCGCCAGCAGCCAATCTTACAGGGGGTCTGGAGAGACCCAGTACTTC. It specifies CASSQSYRGSGETQYF. Together with reference TRBV5-1 and TRBJ2-5, the CDR3 gives the full variable domain: KAGVTQTPRYLIKTRGQQVTLSCSPISGHRSVSWYQQTPGQGLQFLFEYFSETQRNKGNFPGRFSGRQFSNSRSEMNVSTLELGDSALYLCASSQSYRGSGETQYFGPGTRLLVL.

The chain joins TRBV29-1 to TRBJ2-1, with a weak D call TRBD2 (6 bases). V lost 2 bases and J 7 bases, leaving 12 bases between the germline ends. Germline assignment: CDR1 SQVTM and CDR2 ANQGSEA. The CDR3 consists of 13 residues. CDR3 DNA sequence: TGCAGCGTTGAAACTACCGGAGGGAATGAGCAGTTCTTC. Protein product: CSVETTGGNEQFF.

In its sample, this clone was seen a few times. This chain uses TRBV30 with TRBJ1-2; 7 bases align to TRBD1. CDR1 is GTSNPN, CDR2 SVGIG, per germline (reference sequence). The CDR3 sequence is 12 residues long. V dropped 3 bases and J dropped 8; count of bases not matched to a gene: 6. DNA for the CDR3: TGTGCCTGGAGCGGGACAGTGGACGGCTACACCTTC. Translated, it gives CAWSGTVDGYTF.

The rearrangement uses TRBV5-1 and TRBJ1-1; the D gene is possibly TRBD1 (6 bases). CDR1 and CDR2 from the germline V gene are SGHRS and YFSETQ. Trimming shortened V by 5 bases and J by 0 bases, and 17 bases separated the two germline ends. There are 16 residues in the CDR3. In DNA form, the CDR3 reads TGCGCCAGCAGTTCTTTACAGGGAACCATGAACACTGAAGCTTTCTTT. Translated, it gives CASSSLQGTMNTEAFF.

In its sample, this clone was seen a few times. The chain employs TRBV7-2 and TRBJ2-3, with TRBD1 matching 8 bases. This CDR3 region has 14 residues. V was pared by 1 base and J by 5 bases, with 2 bases of the junction left unmatched. Germline V gene sequence: CDR1 SGHTA, CDR2 FQGNSA. The chain's CDR3 is CASSLDRGIDTQYF. The CDR3 DNA reads as TGTGCCAGCAGCTTAGACAGGGGGATAGATACGCAGTATTTT.

This clone was seen a few times. This sequence joins TRBV10-3 and TRBJ2-2; D unclear. The CDR3 extends over 14 amino acids. V lost 6 bases and J lost 4, with 12 bases in between. Germline loops: CDR1 ENHRY, CDR2 SYGVKD. CDR3 sequence (DNA): TGTGCCATCAGCGATGGGCTCACCACCGGGGAGCTGTTTTTT. Translating it yields CAISDGLTTGELFF.

The chain carries TRBV30 and TRBJ1-2; D gene ambiguous. Trimming left V 2 bases short and J 7 bases short, with 8 bases between. The CDR3 consists of 11 residues. Germline CDR1 is GTSNPN and CDR2 is SVGIG (reference sequence). The CDR3 sequence is CAWSLSGGYTF. CDR3 sequence (DNA): TGTGCCTGGAGTTTGAGCGGTGGCTACACCTTC.

Many counts were recorded for this clone. Other DNA sequences from this sample encode an identical CDR3 as well. The chain uses TRBV4-3 and TRBJ2-1, with D uncertain. Trimming shortened V by 0 bases and J by 0 bases, and 6 bases separated the two germline ends. The CDR3 has 15 amino acids. Germline V lookup: CDR1 LGHNA, CDR2 YSLEER. This CDR3 reads CASSQEGISYNEQFF. The CDR3 bases are TGCGCCAGCAGCCAAGAGGGGATCTCCTACAATGAGCAGTTCTTC.

The chain carries TRBV7-8 and TRBJ1-1; 7 nucleotides match TRBD1. Unmatched junction bases numbered 7, after V lost 5 bases and J lost 4 bases. This CDR3 has 14 residues. The germline V gene has CDR1 SGHVS and CDR2 FQNEAQ. The CDR3 sequence: CASSREQGSTEAFF. DNA for the CDR3: TGTGCCAGCAGCCGTGAACAGGGGAGCACTGAAGCTTTCTTT.

This clone was counted a few times. The chain has TRBV19 and TRBJ1-2; D remains unclear. CDR1 LNHDA and CDR2 SQIVND come from the germline V gene (reference sequence). Trimming removed 2 bases at V and 8 bases at J, with 9 bases between. This CDR3 is 12 amino acids long. CDR3 region: CASSITARGYTF. The CDR3 DNA is TGTGCCAGTAGTATAACAGCGCGAGGCTACACCTTC.